One T cell receptor beta chain is described in this entry. One end of the junction is discordant with germline, which a read error may explain. This specimen belongs to a study of CD4 and CD8 cells across lung adenocarcinoma regions. MiXCR, run by TCRdb on the PCR reads, gives a single entry per CDR3 protein. The sample consists of about 3,700 distinct CDR3 sequences, about 51% of them appearing once. CDR1 MNHEY and CDR2 SMNVEV come from the germline V gene (reference sequence). The CDR3 loop spans 17 amino acids. Localized lung adenocarcinoma, a non-small cell lung cancer, affected the donors. The chain uses TRBV27 and TRBJ2-3; TRBD2 might be the D (6 bases). The TCR sequence derives from a female donor with lung adenocarcinoma. The CD4 and CD8 labels of this study may be unreliable. Sequencing was done on a sample of CD4+ T cells from the margin of a lung tumor. The CDR3 region is CASGQARGESSTNEQYF. The CDR3 region has the DNA TGTGCCAGCGGCCAGGCCCGCGGGGAGAGCAGCACCAATGAGCAGTATTTC.